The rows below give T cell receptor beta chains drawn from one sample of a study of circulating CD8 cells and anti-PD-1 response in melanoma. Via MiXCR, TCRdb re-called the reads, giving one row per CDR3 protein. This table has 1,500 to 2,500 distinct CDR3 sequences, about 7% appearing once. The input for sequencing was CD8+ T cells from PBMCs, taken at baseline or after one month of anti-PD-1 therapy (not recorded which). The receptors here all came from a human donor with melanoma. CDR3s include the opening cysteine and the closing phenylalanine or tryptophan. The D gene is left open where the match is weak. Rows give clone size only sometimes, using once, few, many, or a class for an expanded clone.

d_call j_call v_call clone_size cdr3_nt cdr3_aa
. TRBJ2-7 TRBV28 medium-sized TGTGCCAGCAGTTCCCTAGAAGGCTCCTACGAGCAGTACTTC CASSSLEGSYEQYF
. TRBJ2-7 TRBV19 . TGTGCCAGTAGTATTAATGTGGCGCGTCCCTACGACCAGTACTTC CASSINVARPYDQYF
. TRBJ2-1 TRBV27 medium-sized TGTGCCAGCAGTTCCGTTTCCTACAATGAGCAGTTCTTC CASSSVSYNEQFF
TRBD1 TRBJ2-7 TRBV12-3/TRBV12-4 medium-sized TGTGCCAGCAGGCCCAGGACAGGGGGCATGGACGAGCAGTACTTC CASRPRTGGMDEQYF
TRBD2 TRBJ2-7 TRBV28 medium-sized TGTGCCAGCAGTTTACTAGCGGGAGCCTACGAGCAGTACTTC CASSLLAGAYEQYF
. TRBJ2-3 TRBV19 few TGTGCCAGTAGTATCGGGGCCAACACAGATACGCAGTATTTT CASSIGANTDTQYF
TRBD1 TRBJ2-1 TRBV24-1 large TGTGCCACCAGTGAAACAGGGGCGGGTGAGCAGTTCTTC CATSETGAGEQFF
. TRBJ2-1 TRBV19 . TGTGCCAGTAGTATTTGGGGGAACAATGAGCAGTTCTTC CASSIWGNNEQFF
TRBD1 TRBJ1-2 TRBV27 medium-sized TGTGCCAGCAGTTCCCGGGACAGGGGGTCAACCTATGGCTACACCTTC CASSSRDRGSTYGYTF
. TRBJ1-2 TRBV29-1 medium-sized TGCAGCGTTGACGCAGGAGAGGTTAACTATGGCTACACCTTC CSVDAGEVNYGYTF
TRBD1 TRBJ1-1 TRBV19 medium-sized TGTGCCAGTAGAGTACTACCGACAGGGGGTAACACTGAAGCTTTCTTT CASRVLPTGGNTEAFF
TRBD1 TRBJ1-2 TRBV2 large TGTGCCAGCACCCAAGGGAGGCAGGGGGCTCCCTATGGCTACACCTTC CASTQGRQGAPYGYTF
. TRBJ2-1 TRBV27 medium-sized TGTGCCAGCAGTCCACCAAGTGATGAGCAGTTCTTC CASSPPSDEQFF
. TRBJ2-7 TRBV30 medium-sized TGTGCCTGGAGTACCCCCGGGAGAAACTCCTACGAGCAGTACTTC CAWSTPGRNSYEQYF
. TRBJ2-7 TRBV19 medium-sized TGTGCCAGTAGTCCCGGACAGAAGAGCTCCTACGAGCAGTACTTC CASSPGQKSSYEQYF
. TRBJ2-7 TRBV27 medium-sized TGTGCCAGCAGTTTATCCCCATACGAGCAGTACTTC CASSLSPYEQYF
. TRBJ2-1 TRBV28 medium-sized TGTGCCAGCAACCTGGACAGCTACAATGAGCAGTTCTTC CASNLDSYNEQFF
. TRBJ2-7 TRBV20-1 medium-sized TGCAGTGCCTTCTCCCGCGGCTCCTACGAGCAGTACTTC CSAFSRGSYEQYF
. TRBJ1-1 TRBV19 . TGTGCCAGTGGCCGAGCTTTCTTT CASGRAFF
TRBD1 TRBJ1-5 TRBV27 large TGTGCCAGCAGTCCGTGGACAGGGGCCTTCAATCAGCCCCAGCATTTT CASSPWTGAFNQPQHF
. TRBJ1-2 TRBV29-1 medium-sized TGCAGCGTTGATATGGGGAATGGCTACACCTTC CSVDMGNGYTF
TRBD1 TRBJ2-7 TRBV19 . TGTGCCAGTAGTCCGCCCTGGACCGGGACAGGGGGCTACGAGCAGTACTTC CASSPPWTGTGGYEQYF
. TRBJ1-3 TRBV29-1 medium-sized TGCAGCGTGAAGACAGGCGTTTACTCTGGAAACACCATATATTTT CSVKTGVYSGNTIYF
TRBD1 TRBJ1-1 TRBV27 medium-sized TGTGCCAGCAGTTTGACCCGACAGGGCACTGAAGCTTTCTTT CASSLTRQGTEAFF
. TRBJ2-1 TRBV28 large TGTGCCAGCCCCCACAGGATCGCGAGGGAGCAGTTCTTC CASPHRIAREQFF
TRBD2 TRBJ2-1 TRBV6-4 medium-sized TGTGCCAGCAGTGCTACTAGCGACTCCTACAATGAGCAGTTCTTC CASSATSDSYNEQFF
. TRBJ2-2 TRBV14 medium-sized TGTGCCAGCAGTCCTCTGGGCCGGGGGACCGGGGAGCTGTTTTTT CASSPLGRGTGELFF
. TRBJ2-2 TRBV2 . TGTGCCAGGGTTAAGCAAGGAACCGGGGAGCTGTTTTTT CARVKQGTGELFF
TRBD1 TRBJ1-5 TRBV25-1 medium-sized TGTGCCAGCAGTGACGGACAGGGGCGCAATCAGCCCCAGCATTTT CASSDGQGRNQPQHF
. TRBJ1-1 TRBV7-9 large TGTGCCAGCAGCCCCTCGGGAGACACTGAAGCTTTCTTT CASSPSGDTEAFF
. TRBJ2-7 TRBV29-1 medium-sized TGCAGCGTTGTGGTGGCAGAAAGGACCTACGAGCAGTACTTC CSVVVAERTYEQYF
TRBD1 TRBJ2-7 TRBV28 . TGTGCCAGCAGTCCCGTGGACAGGGGTTACGAGCAGTACTTC CASSPVDRGYEQYF